The clone carrying this T cell receptor (beta chain) was counted a single time. Its antigen is not known. This record belongs to a study of persistence of HIV-infected CD4 T cells. Study-level background: Multiple blood draws of up to about 180 mL, except two donors with single leukapheresis.

The stimulus was lysate of CMV-infected fibroblasts, 8.5 to 10 ug/mL. CD40L/CD69 double-negative CD45RO-high memory CD4+ T cells were collected. The immunoSEQ assay was version 4, run in survey mode. This table comes from immunoSEQ multiplex PCR, and its TCRdb copy is limited to in-frame clones, with some not included. This table has some 30,000 clones, around 80% appearing once. The sequenced sample was CD4+ T cells sorted from PBMCs after approximately 20-hour stimulation, obtained from a patient who received antiretroviral therapy. The receptor's source is an adult woman with HIV who was CMV-seropositive.

The DNA of the CDR3 is TGTGCCAGCAGCAACGGGGCGGGCTATCCCCTCACAGATACGCAGTATTTT. It is translated as CASSNGAGYPLTDTQYF. The chain carries TRBV21-1 and TRBJ2-3. TRBV21-1 is deemed a pseudogene. CDR3 size: 17 residues.